The 29 T cell receptor beta chains reported below all come from one sample, sequenced in a study of blood T cell repertoires in COVID-19. Clones were read by immunoSEQ multiplex PCR, and TCRdb kept only the in-frame ones, dropping some. Seen here are 200,000 or so clones, 70% to 85% observed once, and the top ten hold 1.3%. Material: PBMCs or T cells enriched from blood (not recorded which). These receptors originate from a woman aged 35 to 49 with acute COVID-19.

V usage is TRBV28 and J usage is TRBJ1-5; D gene uncertain. The CDR3 contains 12 residues. Between the trimmed V and J ends, which lost 5 bases and 5 bases, there was a span of 7 bases. From germline, CDR1 is MDHEN and CDR2 SYDVKM. CDR3: CASSGRDQPQHF. The CDR3 DNA sequence: TGTGCCAGCAGTGGTAGAGATCAGCCCCAGCATTTT.

The chain combines TRBV11-2 with TRBJ2-2; 14 nucleotides match TRBD2. The CDR3 runs 19 residues. V was pared by 3 bases and J by 1 base, with 7 bases of the junction left unmatched. Germline V gene lookup returns CDR1 SGHAT and CDR2 FQNNGV. CDR3: CASSFPGLAGGQNTGELFF. DNA for the CDR3: TGTGCCAGCAGCTTCCCCGGACTAGCGGGAGGCCAGAACACCGGGGAGCTGTTTTTT. Drawing the rest from reference TRBV11-2 and TRBJ2-2, the complete variable domain is EAGVAQSPRYKIIEKRQSVAFWCNPISGHATLYWYQQILGQGPKLLIQFQNNGVVDDSQLPKDRFSAERLKGVDSTLKIQPAKLEDSAVYLCASSFPGLAGGQNTGELFFGEGSRLTVL.

This clone showed up just a few times. The CDR3 region has the DNA TGTGCCAGCAGCTTACGGACAGGGCCAACAACTAATGAAAAACTGTTTTTT. Residues: CASSLRTGPTTNEKLFF. J is TRBJ1-4 and V is TRBV7-6; 8 bases agree with TRBD1. V shed 2 bases, J shed 0 bases, and the junction held 5 bases outside the gene matches. CDR1 SGHVS and CDR2 FNYEAQ come from the germline V gene. The CDR3 has 17 residues.

J is TRBJ1-5 and V is TRBV20-1; TRBD1 is a possible D gene (6 bases). CDR3 size: 15 residues. V was cut by 3 bases and J by 0 bases, with 12 bases left in between. The germline V gene encodes CDR1 DFQATT and CDR2 SNEGSKA (reference sequence). The CDR3 coding sequence is TGCAGTGCTAGTCACCAGGGGTATAGCAATCAGCCCCAGCATTTT. Protein product: CSASHQGYSNQPQHF.

The rearrangement uses TRBV7-8 and TRBJ2-1; D possibly corresponds to TRBD1 (6 bases). Germline V gene lookup returns CDR1 SGHVS and CDR2 FQNEAQ. This CDR3 region has 16 residues. Trimming removed 0 bases from V and 1 base from J, with 10 bases in between. The CDR3, as DNA: TGTGCCAGCAGCTTAGCAGGCAGGGGATCCTACAATGAGCAGTTCTTC. The encoded protein is CASSLAGRGSYNEQFF.

The CDR3 is CASSYSMSQGVTGELFF. For the CDR3, the DNA is TGTGCCAGCAGTTACTCGATGTCACAGGGAGTCACCGGGGAGCTGTTTTTT. The J gene is TRBJ2-2, the V gene TRBV6-2 or TRBV6-3, with D possibly being TRBD1 (6 bases). Trimming left V 0 bases short and J 4 bases short, with 15 bases between. Germline V gene lookup returns CDR1 MNHEY and CDR2 SVGEGT. This CDR3 spans 17 amino acids.

The chain uses TRBV29-1 and TRBJ2-5; 9 nucleotides line up with TRBD1. V shed 7 bases, J shed 2 bases, and the junction held 2 bases outside the gene matches. The length of the CDR3 is 12 residues. Germline lookup yields CDR1 SQVTM and CDR2 ANQGSEA. The chain's CDR3 is CSAGQGQETQYF. The CDR3 region has the DNA TGCAGCGCAGGACAGGGGCAAGAGACCCAGTACTTC.

The chain is built from TRBV12-3 or TRBV12-4 and TRBJ1-2; maybe TRBD1 (6 bases). The CDR3 has 13 residues. V was cut by 2 bases and J by 6 bases, with 10 bases left in between. The CDR3 nucleotides read TGTGCCAGCAGTTTAAAACAGGGCCATGGCTACACCTTC. Translation gives CASSLKQGHGYTF.

The chain couples TRBV11-2 to TRBJ2-5; the match to TRBD2 covers 10 bases. Germline V lookup: CDR1 SGHAT, CDR2 FQNNGV. The CDR3 totals 15 residues. The J segment lost 3 bases and the V segment lost 5 bases, leaving 6 bases of the junction unmatched. CDR3 sequence (DNA): TGTGCCAGCAGCATTCCGGGACTAGCGAAAGAGACCCAGTACTTC. Its translation: CASSIPGLAKETQYF. Based on the CDR3 plus reference TRBV11-2 and TRBJ2-5, the full variable domain is EAGVAQSPRYKIIEKRQSVAFWCNPISGHATLYWYQQILGQGPKLLIQFQNNGVVDDSQLPKDRFSAERLKGVDSTLKIQPAKLEDSAVYLCASSIPGLAKETQYFGPGTRLLVL.

This clone was seen a few times. V and J are TRBV2 and TRBJ2-3; 8 bases fit TRBD1. Trimming took 6 bases from V and 9 from J; bases not matched to a gene: 11. Germline CDR1 reads SNHLY; CDR2 reads FYNNEI. The CDR3 loop spans 14 amino acids. The CDR3 loop is CASRPYENRGTQYF. DNA of the CDR3: TGTGCCAGCAGGCCCTATGAAAACAGGGGGACGCAGTATTTT.

The gene calls are TRBV4-1 and TRBJ2-1; 9 bases align to TRBD2. With V trimmed by 0 bases and J by 1 base, 1 base remained unmatched. The CDR3 is made up of 16 amino acids. Germline lookup yields CDR1 MGHRA and CDR2 YSYEKL. As DNA, the CDR3 is TGCGCCAGCAGCCAAGATAGCGGGAGTTCCTACAATGAGCAGTTCTTC. Protein sequence: CASSQDSGSSYNEQFF.

This chain joins TRBV3-1 (or the pseudogene TRBV3-2) and TRBJ1-6; D perhaps matches TRBD1 (5 bases). V shed 1 base and J shed 6 bases, with 13 bases lying between them. Per the germline V gene, CDR1 is LGHDT and CDR2 is YNNKEL (reference sequence). The length of the CDR3 is 16 residues. The CDR3 protein is CASSQGGGEGNSPLHF. CDR3 in DNA: TGTGCCAGCAGCCAAGGGGGAGGGGAAGGTAATTCACCCCTCCACTTT.

The J gene is TRBJ2-3, the V gene TRBV9; 11 bases agree with TRBD2. The V and J ends lost 3 bases and 6 bases, in that order; junction bases with no gene match: 9. Germline-derived CDR1 and CDR2 are SGDLS and YYNGEE. The CDR3 sequence is 16 residues long. The CDR3 coding sequence is TGTGCCAGCAGCGCCTCACTAGCGGGGGTGGGTGATACGCAGTATTTT. Amino acid sequence: CASSASLAGVGDTQYF.

J is TRBJ2-7 and V is TRBV5-1; 9 bases are a match to TRBD1. The CDR3 sequence is 17 residues long. J lost 6 bases, V lost 3 bases, and 16 bases had no gene match. Germline lookup yields CDR1 SGHRS and CDR2 YFSETQ. CDR3 amino acids: CASSSGQGMVGFLEQYF. The DNA of the CDR3 is TGCGCCAGCAGCTCGGGACAGGGAATGGTTGGATTCCTCGAGCAGTACTTC.

The chain combines TRBV5-5 with TRBJ1-4, with TRBD1 matching over 9 bases. The CDR3 is 15 residues long. V was clipped by 4 bases and J by 8 bases; unmatched bases: 9. CDR1 is SGHKS and CDR2 is YYEKEE in the germline V gene (reference sequence). For the CDR3, the DNA is TGTGCCAGCAGCCCCGGACAGGGGAGGAGAGAAAAACTGTTTTTT. Translated, it gives CASSPGQGRREKLFF. The complete variable domain, with remaining parts taken from reference TRBV5-5 and TRBJ1-4, reads DAGVTQSPTHLIKTRGQQVTLRCSPISGHKSVSWYQQVLGQGPQFIFQYYEKEERGRGNFPDRFSARQFPNYSSELNVNALLLGDSALYLCASSPGQGRREKLFFGSGTQLSVL.

The chain carries TRBV9 and TRBJ1-6; D is possibly TRBD1 (5 bases). Looked up from germline, CDR1 is SGDLS and CDR2 is YYNGEE. The CDR3 length is 17 residues. The V and J ends lost 0 bases and 0 bases respectively, with 10 bases between them. The CDR3 protein is CASSVDTGSSYNSPLHF. DNA of the CDR3: TGTGCCAGCAGCGTAGATACAGGAAGCTCCTATAATTCACCCCTCCACTTT.

The genes are TRBV19 and TRBJ1-1; D is ambiguous. V was clipped by 6 bases and J by 5 bases, with 16 bases between them. This CDR3 has 14 amino acids. The germline CDR1 and CDR2 sequences are LNHDA and SQIVND (reference sequence). The CDR3 protein is CASRMAGGSTEAFF. CDR3 nucleotides: TGTGCCAGTAGAATGGCGGGAGGGTCGACTGAAGCTTTCTTT.

The genes are TRBV7-9 and TRBJ1-1; 7 bases align to TRBD1. From germline, CDR1 is SEHNR and CDR2 FQNEAQ (reference sequence). The CDR3 extends over 14 amino acids. V lost 2 bases to trimming and J lost 0 bases; unmatched junction nucleotides: 0. CDR3 protein: CASSLQGVNTEAFF. The CDR3 DNA reads as TGTGCCAGCAGCTTACAGGGGGTGAACACTGAAGCTTTCTTT.

V is TRBV4-2 and J is TRBJ1-3, with D uncertain. From germline, CDR1 is LGHNA and CDR2 YNFKEQ. The germline V and J ends were trimmed by 0 bases and 0 bases, with 9 bases remaining between them. CDR3 length: 16 amino acids. CDR3 DNA sequence: TGTGCCAGCAGCCAAGAACGGCCGGGCTCTGGAAACACCATATATTTT. This codes for CASSQERPGSGNTIYF.

The V gene is TRBV11-3, the J gene TRBJ2-1, with TRBD1 matching over 10 bases. Germline V gives CDR1 SGHNT, CDR2 YENEEA. With 1 base clipped from V and 7 bases from J, the junction kept 7 bases outside the gene matches. The CDR3 is 16 residues long. CDR3 in DNA: TGTGCCAGCAGCTTAGGGGGGGACAGGGGAGGGAATGAGCAGTTCTTC. Translating it yields CASSLGGDRGGNEQFF.

This chain links TRBV5-1 with TRBJ2-5, with 11 bases that match TRBD2. V trimming: 1 base; J trimming: 1 base; junction bases outside the gene matches: 0. Germline CDR1 is SGHRS and CDR2 is YFSETQ. The CDR3 loop spans 15 amino acids. The CDR3 here is CASSLTSGGQETQYF. The CDR3 region has the DNA TGCGCCAGCAGCTTGACTAGCGGGGGCCAAGAGACCCAGTACTTC.

The chain recombines TRBV6-6 with TRBJ2-2; D is perhaps TRBD1 (6 bases). Trimming stripped 6 bases from V and 5 bases from J, with 16 bases between. The CDR3 loop spans 15 amino acids. CDR1 and CDR2 (germline): MNHNY, SVGAGI (reference sequence). The CDR3 loop is CASSPGRGRTGELFF. DNA for the CDR3: TGTGCCAGCAGCCCAGGCAGGGGTAGGACCGGGGAGCTGTTTTTT.

The rearrangement links TRBV5-1 to TRBJ1-3; D gene uncertain. V lost 0 bases and J lost 4, with 20 bases in between. Germline CDR1 is SGHRS and CDR2 is YFSETQ. This CDR3 has 18 residues. The DNA for the CDR3 is TGCGCCAGCAGCTTGGGTCACAGCATATCCTCTGGGGGAAACACCATATATTTT. It translates to CASSLGHSISSGGNTIYF. Supplemented by reference TRBV5-1 and TRBJ1-3, the full variable domain reads KAGVTQTPRYLIKTRGQQVTLSCSPISGHRSVSWYQQTPGQGLQFLFEYFSETQRNKGNFPGRFSGRQFSNSRSEMNVSTLELGDSALYLCASSLGHSISSGGNTIYFGEGSWLTVV.

The chain is built from TRBV7-9 and TRBJ1-1, with D hard to call. CDR1 SEHNR and CDR2 FQNEAQ come from the germline V gene (reference sequence). Trimming removed 2 bases from V and 5 bases from J, with 9 bases in between. The CDR3 is 13 residues long. DNA for the CDR3: TGTGCCAGCAGCTTACTCCCGGGGACTGAAGCTTTCTTT. Its translation: CASSLLPGTEAFF.

This clone was recorded once. This chain connects TRBV11-2 to TRBJ2-7, with 11 nucleotides matching TRBD2. The CDR3 runs to 14 residues. Germline lookup yields CDR1 SGHAT and CDR2 FQNNGV. J lost 3 bases, V lost 5 bases, and 3 bases had no gene match. CDR3 in DNA: TGTGCCAGCAGCCCAACTAGCGGGAGCTACGAGCAGTACTTC. Its translation: CASSPTSGSYEQYF.

The rearrangement uses TRBV18 and TRBJ2-4; 7 bases fit TRBD2. Germline V lookup: CDR1 KGHSH, CDR2 LQKENI. J gave up 3 bases and V 6 bases, and 5 bases lay outside the gene matches. The CDR3 is made up of 14 amino acids. In DNA form, the CDR3 reads TGTGCCAGCTCGCCGGGGGGAGACAAAAACATTCAGTACTTC. Its translation is CASSPGGDKNIQYF.

The genes are TRBV28 and TRBJ2-5; 11 nucleotides line up with TRBD2. The V and J ends lost 3 bases and 6 bases, in that order; junction bases with no gene match: 6. Per germline, CDR1 MDHEN and CDR2 SYDVKM. The CDR3 totals 15 residues. CDR3 sequence (DNA): TGTGCCAGCAGTTTGCCTAGCGGGAGGATGAAGACCCAGTACTTC. Translated, it gives CASSLPSGRMKTQYF.

The J gene is TRBJ1-2, the V gene TRBV5-1; D perhaps matches TRBD1 (6 bases). V lost 4 bases, J lost 8 bases, and 18 bases lay in between. Germline CDR1 is SGHRS and CDR2 is YFSETQ. The CDR3 totals 14 residues. The CDR3 sequence: CASSPTTRGHGYTF. The DNA for the CDR3 is TGCGCCAGCAGCCCGACGACCAGGGGTCACGGCTACACCTTC.

The chain joins TRBV4-2 to TRBJ2-1, with TRBD2 identical over 10 bases. CDR1 and CDR2 (germline): LGHNA, YNFKEQ. The J segment lost 0 bases and the V segment lost 4 bases, leaving 12 bases of the junction unmatched. CDR3 size: 19 residues. Here the CDR3 reads CASSRRLAGGTSSYNEQFF. The CDR3 DNA reads TGTGCCAGCAGCCGGAGATTAGCGGGGGGTACAAGCTCCTACAATGAGCAGTTCTTC.